This T cell receptor (beta chain) comes out of a study of T cells expressing NK-cell markers. Overall study context: Sorted CD3+CD56+NKG2C+, CD3+CD56+NKG2C- and CD3+CD56-NKG2C+ T cells provided the TCR beta repertoires. General observations from the study: Researchers report these clonotypes also headed the CD3+CD56-NKG2C+ fraction in a handful of donors.

Turning to this clonotype: Its antigen is still unknown.

TCRdb re-called the 5' RACE reads, yielding one record per CDR3 amino acid sequence without DNA. This sample's table reports some 460,000 distinct CDR3 sequences. This CDR3 is built from 13 residues. This clonotype originated in a woman in her 50s in good health. The source material was blood T cells: a sorted CD56 or NKG2C T cell subset, CD4+ or CD8+ T cells, or bulk PBMC T cells (not recorded which). V is TRBV12-3 or TRBV12-4 and J is TRBJ2-1; TCRdb proposes TRBD2, but this gene call is untestable without DNA. CDR3 region: CASSKRLGLEQFF.